The rows below give T cell receptor beta chains drawn from one sample of a study of cytomegalovirus exposure and HLA in healthy donors. Method: immunoSEQ multiplex PCR; TCRdb's copy keeps in-frame clones and lacks some. The data hold 100,000 to 120,000 clones, with approximately 90% observed a single time. Sample: PBMCs. The receptors shown here come from a woman between 18 and 30 years old in good health and CMV-seropositive. The CDR3 runs from the conserved cysteine through the conserved F or W. A D gene is named only where the DNA matches it firmly. Size values are once, few and many counts, or a class for expanded clones, and some rows have none.

NA	TRBJ2-7	NA	TRBV5-4	CASSRDYEQYF	TGTGCCAGCAGCAGAGACTACGAGCAGTACTTC
TRBD2	TRBJ2-3	NA	TRBV27	CASSIGTSGTDTQYF	TGTGCCAGCAGTATCGGGACTAGCGGCACAGATACGCAGTATTTT
NA	TRBJ1-1	NA	TRBV19	CASSTTGSMNTEAFF	TGTGCCAGTAGTACTACAGGCTCCATGAACACTGAAGCTTTCTTT
TRBD1	TRBJ2-7	few	TRBV18	CASSRRDRAVEQYF	TGTGCCAGCTCACGACGGGACAGGGCGGTCGAGCAGTACTTC
NA	TRBJ2-4	once	TRBV7-2	CASSFVSGENIQYF	TGTGCCAGCAGCTTTGTCTCTGGGGAGAACATTCAGTACTTC
NA	TRBJ2-2	NA	TRBV5-4	CASSRGSGVIGELFF	TGTGCCAGCAGCCGAGGGTCAGGGGTGATCGGGGAGCTGTTTTTT
NA	TRBJ2-1	NA	TRBV2	CASSPTTRPNEQFF	TGTGCCAGCAGCCCTACGACAAGGCCGAATGAGCAGTTCTTC
NA	TRBJ2-7	few	TRBV2	CASRFGQEQYF	TGTGCCAGCCGATTTGGCCAGGAGCAGTACTTC
TRBD2	TRBJ2-3	NA	TRBV6-4	CASSASGGADTQYF	TGTGCCAGCAGTGCTAGCGGGGGGGCAGATACGCAGTATTTT
NA	TRBJ1-2	few	TRBV6-1	CASSPTGGGSGYTF	TGTGCCAGCAGTCCGACGGGCGGTGGGAGTGGCTACACCTTC
NA	TRBJ1-1	NA	TRBV28	CASSTGYTEAFF	TGTGCCAGCAGTACAGGGTACACTGAAGCTTTCTTT
NA	TRBJ2-5	NA	TRBV5-6	CASSLLQGQETQYF	TGTGCCAGCAGCTTGCTGCAGGGTCAAGAGACCCAGTACTTC
TRBD1	TRBJ1-2	NA	TRBV7-6	CASSLGDRVSYGYTF	TGTGCCAGCAGCTTAGGGGACAGGGTTTCATATGGCTACACCTTC
TRBD1	TRBJ1-4	NA	TRBV5-6	CASSFGTGYEKLFF	TGTGCCAGCAGCTTTGGGACAGGGTATGAAAAACTGTTTTTT
TRBD2	TRBJ2-7	few	TRBV6-5	CASGLAGTYEQYF	TGTGCCAGCGGGCTAGCGGGGACCTACGAGCAGTACTTC
NA	TRBJ2-1	once	TRBV5-1	CASSLGAGYNEQFF	TGCGCCAGCAGCTTGGGAGCAGGGTACAATGAGCAGTTCTTC
NA	TRBJ2-3	NA	TRBV4-1	CASSQVSRTDTQYF	TGCGCCAGCAGCCAAGTAAGCCGCACAGATACGCAGTATTTT
TRBD1	TRBJ1-6	NA	TRBV5-6	CASSLGQGANSPLHF	TGTGCCAGCAGCTTGGGACAGGGGGCCAATTCACCCCTCCACTTT
NA	TRBJ1-6	NA	TRBV27	CASCLSYNSPLHF	TGTGCCAGCTGTCTTTCGTATAATTCACCCCTCCACTTT
NA	TRBJ1-1	NA	TRBV19	CASSINILNRNTEAFF	TGTGCCAGTAGTATCAACATTTTAAACCGGAACACTGAAGCTTTCTTT
NA	TRBJ2-7	NA	TRBV7-3	CASSSGTLGEQYF	TGTGCCAGCAGCTCCGGGACTCTGGGGGAGCAGTACTTC
TRBD1	TRBJ1-2	NA	TRBV13	CASSSTGYGYTF	TGTGCCAGCAGCTCGACAGGGTATGGCTACACCTTC
NA	TRBJ2-2	once	TRBV2	CASSIGRGTGELFF	TGTGCCAGCAGTATTGGACGGGGCACCGGGGAGCTGTTTTTT
NA	TRBJ1-2	NA	TRBV2	CASSEDPGQGYTF	TGTGCCAGCAGTGAAGACCCAGGGCAAGGCTACACCTTC
NA	TRBJ2-2	NA	TRBV27	CASSLAGFATGELFF	TGTGCCAGCAGTTTAGCAGGGTTTGCCACCGGGGAGCTGTTTTTT
NA	TRBJ1-2	NA	TRBV13	CASSQRGEYGYTF	TGTGCCAGCAGCCAACGCGGGGAGTATGGCTACACCTTC
NA	TRBJ1-6	NA	TRBV7-2	CASSLARTYYSPLHF	TGTGCCAGCAGCTTAGCGCGCACTTACTATTCACCCCTCCACTTT
TRBD1	TRBJ1-5	NA	TRBV6-1	CASSEGSTGVGQPQHF	TGTGCCAGCAGTGAAGGATCGACAGGGGTCGGTCAGCCCCAGCATTTT
TRBD2	TRBJ2-1	NA	TRBV5-1	CASRNSASGAYNEQFF	TGCGCCAGCAGGAATTCGGCTAGCGGGGCCTACAATGAGCAGTTCTTC
TRBD1	TRBJ1-1	NA	TRBV11-2	CASSLVRTGEAFF	TGTGCCAGCAGCTTAGTTCGGACAGGGGAAGCTTTCTTT
TRBD1	TRBJ1-1	NA	TRBV10-3	CAISELQGAALNTEAFF	TGTGCCATCAGTGAGCTGCAGGGGGCGGCCTTGAACACTGAAGCTTTCTTT
NA	TRBJ1-4	NA	TRBV29-1	CSVERQGDFDFEKLFF	TGCAGCGTTGAAAGGCAGGGCGATTTTGATTTTGAGAAACTGTTTTTT
TRBD2	TRBJ2-3	NA	TRBV6-4	CASSRTSGSSEDTQYF	TGTGCCAGCAGTCGGACTAGCGGGAGTAGCGAAGATACGCAGTATTTT
TRBD2	TRBJ2-3	NA	TRBV4-1	CASSQGTSGSGTQYF	TGCGCCAGCAGCCAAGGGACTAGCGGGAGTGGCACGCAGTATTTT
TRBD1	TRBJ1-2	NA	TRBV10-2	CASTGQVNGYYGYTF	TGCGCCAGCACGGGACAGGTGAACGGATACTATGGCTACACCTTC
TRBD1	TRBJ1-2	NA	TRBV27	CASSLEGQGDGYTF	TGTGCCAGCAGTTTGGAAGGACAGGGGGACGGCTACACCTTC
NA	TRBJ1-2	few	TRBV2	CASSPHYGYTF	TGTGCCAGCAGTCCTCACTATGGCTACACCTTC
NA	TRBJ1-4	NA	TRBV7-9	CASSLGNRVTNEKLFF	TGTGCCAGCAGCTTAGGGAACAGGGTGACTAATGAAAAACTGTTTTTT
NA	TRBJ1-2	NA	TRBV6-5	CASSSPRQLNYGYTF	TGTGCCAGCAGTTCCCCCCGACAGTTAAACTATGGCTACACCTTC
TRBD2	TRBJ2-1	once	TRBV7-9	CASSGTSRYNEQFF	TGTGCCAGCAGCGGGACTAGCCGCTACAATGAGCAGTTCTTC
TRBD1	TRBJ1-5	NA	TRBV29-1	CSVEGTGGNQPQHF	TGCAGCGTTGAAGGGACAGGGGGCAATCAGCCCCAGCATTTT
TRBD1	TRBJ1-2	once	TRBV25-1	CASSLTGDYGYTF	TGTGCCAGCAGTCTAACAGGGGATTATGGCTACACCTTC
NA	TRBJ2-5	NA	TRBV9	CASSPLPSGVPYQETQYF	TGTGCCAGCAGCCCCCTCCCTTCGGGTGTACCATACCAAGAGACCCAGTACTTC
NA	TRBJ2-7	few	TRBV6-1	CASSATYTYEQYF	TGTGCCAGCAGCGCCACATACACCTACGAGCAGTACTTC
NA	TRBJ1-5	few	TRBV10-3	CAISESGGLPTPQHF	TGTGCCATCAGTGAGTCGGGGGGGCTCCCAACGCCCCAGCATTTT
TRBD1	TRBJ1-4	NA	TRBV5-8	CASSPWDSWDNEKLFF	TGTGCCAGCAGCCCTTGGGACAGTTGGGATAATGAAAAACTGTTTTTT
TRBD2	TRBJ2-5	NA	TRBV4-1	CASSLTLAGVETQYF	TGCGCCAGCAGCCTAACCCTAGCGGGAGTTGAGACCCAGTACTTC
TRBD1	TRBJ2-7	NA	TRBV19	CASSIDSGTGAEQYF	TGTGCCAGTAGTATAGACAGCGGGACAGGGGCCGAGCAGTACTTC
TRBD1	TRBJ1-1	NA	TRBV29-1	CSVEGDRSFNTEAFF	TGCAGCGTTGAAGGGGACAGGAGCTTTAACACTGAAGCTTTCTTT
NA	TRBJ1-2	NA	TRBV18	CASSPKGPAAVEHYGYTF	TGTGCCAGCTCACCAAAGGGGCCGGCGGCAGTTGAGCACTATGGCTACACCTTC
NA	TRBJ2-6	NA	TRBV27	CASSSGGANVLTF	TGTGCCAGCAGTTCAGGTGGGGCCAACGTCCTGACTTTC
TRBD1	TRBJ1-4	NA	TRBV19	CASSKRPQGGSNEKLFF	TGTGCCAGTAGTAAAAGGCCACAGGGGGGGAGTAATGAAAAACTGTTTTTT
NA	TRBJ1-2	NA	TRBV28	CASEDRTDGYTF	TGTGCCAGCGAAGACAGGACGGATGGCTACACCTTC
TRBD1	TRBJ2-7	once	TRBV19	CASSQGDYEQYF	TGTGCCAGTAGCCAGGGGGACTACGAGCAGTACTTC
NA	TRBJ2-3	NA	TRBV5-1	CASSSGGTQYF	TGCGCCAGCAGCTCCGGGGGTACGCAGTATTTT
NA	TRBJ2-2	NA	TRBV5-1	CASHDFRGGELFF	TGCGCCAGTCACGATTTCAGGGGCGGGGAGCTGTTTTTT
TRBD1	TRBJ2-5	NA	TRBV4-1	CASSQARTGRETQYF	TGCGCCAGCAGCCAAGCAAGGACAGGGAGGGAGACCCAGTACTTC
TRBD2	TRBJ2-1	NA	TRBV7-9	CASSPGTSGYNEQFF	TGTGCCAGCAGCCCGGGGACTAGCGGATACAATGAGCAGTTCTTC